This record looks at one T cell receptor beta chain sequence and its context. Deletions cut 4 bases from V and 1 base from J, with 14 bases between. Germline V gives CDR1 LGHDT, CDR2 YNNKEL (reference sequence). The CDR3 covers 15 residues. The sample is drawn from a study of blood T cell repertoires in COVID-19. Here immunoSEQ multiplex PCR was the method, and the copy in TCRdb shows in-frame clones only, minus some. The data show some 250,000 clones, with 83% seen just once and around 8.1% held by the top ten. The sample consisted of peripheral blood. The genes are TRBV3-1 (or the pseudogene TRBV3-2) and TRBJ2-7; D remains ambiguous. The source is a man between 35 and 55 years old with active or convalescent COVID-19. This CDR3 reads CASSPSSTRSYEQYF. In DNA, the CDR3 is TGTGCCAGCAGCCCTTCGTCGACCAGGTCCTACGAGCAGTACTTC.